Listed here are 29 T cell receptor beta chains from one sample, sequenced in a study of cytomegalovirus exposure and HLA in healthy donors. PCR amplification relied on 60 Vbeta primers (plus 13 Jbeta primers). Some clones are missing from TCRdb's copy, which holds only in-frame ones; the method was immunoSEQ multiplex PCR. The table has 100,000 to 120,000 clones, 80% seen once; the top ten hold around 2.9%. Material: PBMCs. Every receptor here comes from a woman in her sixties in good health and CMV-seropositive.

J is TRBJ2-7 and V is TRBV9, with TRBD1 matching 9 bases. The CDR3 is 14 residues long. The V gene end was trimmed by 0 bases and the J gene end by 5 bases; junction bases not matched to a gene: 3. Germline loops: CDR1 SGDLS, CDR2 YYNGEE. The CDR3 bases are TGTGCCAGCAGCGTAGGACAGGGGGGGCACGAGCAGTACTTC. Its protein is CASSVGQGGHEQYF.

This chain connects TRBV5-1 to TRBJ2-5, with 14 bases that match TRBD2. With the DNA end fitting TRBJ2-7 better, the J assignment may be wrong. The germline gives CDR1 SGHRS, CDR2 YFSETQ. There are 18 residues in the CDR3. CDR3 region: CASSAGTSGRARGYEQYF. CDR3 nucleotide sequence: TGCGCCAGCAGCGCGGGGACTAGCGGGAGAGCGCGGGGGTACGAGCAGTACTTC.

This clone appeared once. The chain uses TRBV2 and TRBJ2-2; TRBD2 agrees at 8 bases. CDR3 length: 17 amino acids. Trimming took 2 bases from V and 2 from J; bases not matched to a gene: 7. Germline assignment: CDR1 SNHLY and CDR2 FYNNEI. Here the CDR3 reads CASSELSGSYNTGELFF. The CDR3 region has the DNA TGTGCCAGCAGTGAACTGAGCGGGAGCTATAACACCGGGGAGCTGTTTTTT.

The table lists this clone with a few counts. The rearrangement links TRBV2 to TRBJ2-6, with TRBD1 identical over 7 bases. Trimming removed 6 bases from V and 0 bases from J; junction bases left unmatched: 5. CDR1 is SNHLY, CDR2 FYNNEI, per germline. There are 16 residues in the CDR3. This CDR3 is CASRWDSFSGANVLTF. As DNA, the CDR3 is TGTGCCAGCAGATGGGACAGCTTCTCTGGGGCCAACGTCCTGACTTTC.

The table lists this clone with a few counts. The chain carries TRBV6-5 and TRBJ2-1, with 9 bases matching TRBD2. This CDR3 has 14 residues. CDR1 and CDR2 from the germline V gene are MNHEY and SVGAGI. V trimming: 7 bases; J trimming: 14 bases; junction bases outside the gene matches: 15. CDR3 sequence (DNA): TGTGCCAGCACTGAGACTAGCGGCGGAAAATTGGAGTTCTTC. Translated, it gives CASTETSGGKLEFF.

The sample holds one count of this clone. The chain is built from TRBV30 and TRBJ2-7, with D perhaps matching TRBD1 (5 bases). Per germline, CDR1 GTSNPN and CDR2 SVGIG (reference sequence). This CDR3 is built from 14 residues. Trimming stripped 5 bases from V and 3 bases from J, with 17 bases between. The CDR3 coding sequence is TGTGCCTGGGGGGTAGGGGTTGGCGGCTACGAGCAGTACTTC. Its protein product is CAWGVGVGGYEQYF. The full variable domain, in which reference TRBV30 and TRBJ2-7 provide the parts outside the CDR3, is SQTIHQWPATLVQPVGSPLSLECTVEGTSNPNLYWYRQAAGRGLQLLFYSVGIGQISSEVPQNLSASRPQDRQFILSSKKLLLSDSGFYLCAWGVGVGGYEQYFGPGTRLTVT.

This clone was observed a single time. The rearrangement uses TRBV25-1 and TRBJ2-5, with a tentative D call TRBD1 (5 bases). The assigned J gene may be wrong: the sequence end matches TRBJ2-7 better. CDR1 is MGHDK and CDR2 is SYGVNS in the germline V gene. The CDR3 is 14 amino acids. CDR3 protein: CASSVPPWGHEQYF. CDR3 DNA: TGTGCCAGCAGTGTGCCTCCGTGGGGCCACGAGCAGTACTTC.

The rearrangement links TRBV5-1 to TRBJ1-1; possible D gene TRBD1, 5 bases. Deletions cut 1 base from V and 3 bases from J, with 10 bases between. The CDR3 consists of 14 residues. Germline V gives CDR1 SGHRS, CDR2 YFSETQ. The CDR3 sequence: CASSLSQGYTEAFF. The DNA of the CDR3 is TGCGCCAGCAGCTTGTCGCAGGGTTACACTGAAGCTTTCTTT.

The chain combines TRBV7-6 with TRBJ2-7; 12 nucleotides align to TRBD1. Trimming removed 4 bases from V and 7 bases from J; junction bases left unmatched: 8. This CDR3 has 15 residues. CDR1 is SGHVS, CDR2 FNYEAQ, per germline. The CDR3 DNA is TGTGCCAGCAGCTCCCCGGGACAGGGGGCGAAGGAGCAGTACTTC. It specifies CASSSPGQGAKEQYF.

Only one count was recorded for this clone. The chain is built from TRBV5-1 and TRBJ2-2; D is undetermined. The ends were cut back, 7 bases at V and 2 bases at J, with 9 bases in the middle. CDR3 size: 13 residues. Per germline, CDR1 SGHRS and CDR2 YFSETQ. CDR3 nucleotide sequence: TGCGCCAGCCGGCCAGGCAACACCGGGGAGCTGTTTTTT. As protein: CASRPGNTGELFF.

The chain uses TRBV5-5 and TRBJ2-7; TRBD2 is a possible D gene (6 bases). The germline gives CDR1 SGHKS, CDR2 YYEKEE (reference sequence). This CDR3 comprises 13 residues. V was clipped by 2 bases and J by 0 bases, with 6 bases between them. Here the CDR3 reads CASSFGSSYEQYF. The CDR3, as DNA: TGTGCCAGCAGCTTCGGGAGCTCCTACGAGCAGTACTTC.

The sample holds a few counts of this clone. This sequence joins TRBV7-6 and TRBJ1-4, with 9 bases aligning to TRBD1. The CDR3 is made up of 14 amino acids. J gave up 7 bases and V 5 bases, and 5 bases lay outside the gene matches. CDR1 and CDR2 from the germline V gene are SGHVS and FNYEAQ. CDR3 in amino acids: CASSQSGQGEKLFF. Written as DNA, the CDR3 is TGTGCCAGCAGCCAATCGGGACAGGGTGAAAAACTGTTTTTT.

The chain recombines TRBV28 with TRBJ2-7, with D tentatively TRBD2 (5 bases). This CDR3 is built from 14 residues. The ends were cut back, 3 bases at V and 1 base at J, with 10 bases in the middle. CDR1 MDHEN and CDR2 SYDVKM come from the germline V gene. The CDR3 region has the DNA TGTGCCAGCAGTTTGCTTGGGGAGTCCTACGAGCAGTACTTC. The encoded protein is CASSLLGESYEQYF.

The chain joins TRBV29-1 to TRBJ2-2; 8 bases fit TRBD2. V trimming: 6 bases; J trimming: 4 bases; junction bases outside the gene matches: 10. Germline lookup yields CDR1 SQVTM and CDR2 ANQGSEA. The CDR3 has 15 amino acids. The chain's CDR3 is CSVRRGSGSTGELFF. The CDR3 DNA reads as TGCAGCGTCCGGAGGGGGAGCGGGAGCACCGGGGAGCTGTTTTTT.

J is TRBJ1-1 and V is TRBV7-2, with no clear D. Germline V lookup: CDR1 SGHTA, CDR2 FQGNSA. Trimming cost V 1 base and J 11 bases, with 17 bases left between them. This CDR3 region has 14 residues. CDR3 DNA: TGTGCCAGCAGCTTAGGGGTACACGCCCGAGGCGCTTTCTTT. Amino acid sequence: CASSLGVHARGAFF.

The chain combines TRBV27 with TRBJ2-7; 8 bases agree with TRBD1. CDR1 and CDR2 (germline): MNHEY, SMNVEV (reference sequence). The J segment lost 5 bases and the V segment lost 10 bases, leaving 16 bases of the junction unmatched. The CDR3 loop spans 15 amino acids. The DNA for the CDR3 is TGTGCCACCCTACCGGGACAGGCGTCTGTTAACGAGCAGTACTTC. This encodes CATLPGQASVNEQYF.

Here the CDR3 DNA reads TGTGCCAGCAGCCCGCCTCCGGGACACCGCTACGAGCAGTACTTC. It yields the protein CASSPPPGHRYEQYF. The chain recombines TRBV9 with TRBJ2-7, with D possibly TRBD1 on 6 matching bases. In germline, CDR1 is SGDLS, CDR2 YYNGEE. The length of the CDR3 is 15 residues. Trimming cost V 4 bases and J 3 bases, with 17 bases left between them.

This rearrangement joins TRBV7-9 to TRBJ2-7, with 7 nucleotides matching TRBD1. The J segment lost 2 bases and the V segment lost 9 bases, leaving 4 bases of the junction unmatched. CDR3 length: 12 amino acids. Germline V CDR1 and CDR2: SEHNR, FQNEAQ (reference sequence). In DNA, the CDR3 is TGTGCCAGTGAACAGGGGACCTACGAGCAGTACTTC. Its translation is CASEQGTYEQYF.

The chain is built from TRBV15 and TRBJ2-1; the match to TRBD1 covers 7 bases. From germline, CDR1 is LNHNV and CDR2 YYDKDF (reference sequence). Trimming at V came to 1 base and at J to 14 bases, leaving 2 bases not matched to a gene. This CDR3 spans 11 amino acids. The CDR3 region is CATSRGQGEFF. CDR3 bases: TGTGCCACCAGCAGAGGACAGGGCGAGTTCTTC. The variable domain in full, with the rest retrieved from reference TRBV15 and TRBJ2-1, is DAMVIQNPRYQVTQFGKPVTLSCSQTLNHNVMYWYQQKSSQAPKLLFHYYDKDFNNEADTPDNFQSRRPNTSFCFLDIRSPGLGDTAMYLCATSRGQGEFFGPGTRLTVL.

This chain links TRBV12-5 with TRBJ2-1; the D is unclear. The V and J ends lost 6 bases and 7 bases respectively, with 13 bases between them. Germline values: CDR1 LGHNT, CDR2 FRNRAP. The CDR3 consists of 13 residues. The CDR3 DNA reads TGTGCTAGTGGCCCGCCCCGGAGTAATGAGCAGTTCTTC. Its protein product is CASGPPRSNEQFF.

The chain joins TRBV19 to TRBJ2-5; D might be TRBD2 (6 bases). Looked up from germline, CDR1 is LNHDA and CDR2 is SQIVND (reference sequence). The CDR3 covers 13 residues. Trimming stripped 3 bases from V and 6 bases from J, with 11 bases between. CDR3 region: CASSIPGRKTQYF. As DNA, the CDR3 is TGTGCCAGTAGTATTCCAGGGAGGAAGACCCAGTACTTC.

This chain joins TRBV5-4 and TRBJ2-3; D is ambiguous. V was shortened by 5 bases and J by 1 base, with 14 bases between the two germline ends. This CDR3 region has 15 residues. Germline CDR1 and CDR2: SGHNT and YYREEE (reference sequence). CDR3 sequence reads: CASSMNRARTDTQYF. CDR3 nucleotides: TGTGCCAGCAGTATGAACAGAGCTCGCACAGATACGCAGTATTTT. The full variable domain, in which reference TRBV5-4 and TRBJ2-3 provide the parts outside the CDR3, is ETGVTQSPTHLIKTRGQQVTLRCSSQSGHNTVSWYQQALGQGPQFIFQYYREEENGRGNFPPRFSGLQFPNYSSELNVNALELDDSALYLCASSMNRARTDTQYFGPGTRLTVL.

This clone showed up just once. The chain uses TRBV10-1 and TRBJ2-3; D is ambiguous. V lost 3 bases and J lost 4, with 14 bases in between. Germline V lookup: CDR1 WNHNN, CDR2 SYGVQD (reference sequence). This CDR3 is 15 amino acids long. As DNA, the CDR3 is TGCGCCAGCAGTGATAATGGTAGAACCGCAGATACGCAGTATTTT. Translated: CASSDNGRTADTQYF.

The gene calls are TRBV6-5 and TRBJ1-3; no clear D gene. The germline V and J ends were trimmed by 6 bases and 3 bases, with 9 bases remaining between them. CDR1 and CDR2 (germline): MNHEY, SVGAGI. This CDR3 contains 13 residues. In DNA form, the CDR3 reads TGTGCCAGCAGCCCTCCCCTTGGAAACACCATATATTTT. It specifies CASSPPLGNTIYF.

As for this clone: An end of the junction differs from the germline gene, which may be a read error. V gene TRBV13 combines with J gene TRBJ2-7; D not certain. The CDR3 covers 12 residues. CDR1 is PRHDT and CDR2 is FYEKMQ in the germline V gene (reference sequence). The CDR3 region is CASSLFSSEQYF. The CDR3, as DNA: TGTGCCAGCAGCTTATTCTCCTCCGAGCAGTACTTC.

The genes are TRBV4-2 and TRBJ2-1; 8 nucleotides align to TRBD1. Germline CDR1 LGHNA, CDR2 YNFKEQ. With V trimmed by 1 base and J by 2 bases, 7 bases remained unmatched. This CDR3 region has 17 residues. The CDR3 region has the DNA TGTGCCAGCAGCCAAGGGACAGGGATGTCCCCCTACAATGAGCAGTTCTTC. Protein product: CASSQGTGMSPYNEQFF.

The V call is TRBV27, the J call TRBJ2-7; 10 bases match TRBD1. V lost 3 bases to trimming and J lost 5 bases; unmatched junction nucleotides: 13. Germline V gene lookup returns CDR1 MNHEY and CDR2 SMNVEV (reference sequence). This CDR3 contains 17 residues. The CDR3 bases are TGTGCCAGCAGTTTTCTCAGATCATTCGGGACAGGGGACGAGCAGTACTTC. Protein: CASSFLRSFGTGDEQYF.

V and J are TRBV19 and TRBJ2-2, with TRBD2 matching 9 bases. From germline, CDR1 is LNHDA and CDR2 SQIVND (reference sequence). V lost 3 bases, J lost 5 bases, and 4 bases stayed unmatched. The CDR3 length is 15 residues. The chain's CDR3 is CASSMAGGGTGELFF. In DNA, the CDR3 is TGTGCCAGTAGTATGGCGGGAGGGGGGACCGGGGAGCTGTTTTTT. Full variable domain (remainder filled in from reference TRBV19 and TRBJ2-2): DGGITQSPKYLFRKEGQNVTLSCEQNLNHDAMYWYRQDPGQGLRLIYYSQIVNDFQKGDIAEGYSVSREKKESFPLTVTSAQKNPTAFYLCASSMAGGGTGELFFGEGSRLTVL.

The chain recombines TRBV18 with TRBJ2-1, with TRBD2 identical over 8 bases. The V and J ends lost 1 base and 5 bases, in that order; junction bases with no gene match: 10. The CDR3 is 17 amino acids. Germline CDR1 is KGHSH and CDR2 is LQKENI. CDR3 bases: TGTGCCAGCTCACCACGTTCGGTGGCGGGGGGAAACAATGAGCAGTTCTTC. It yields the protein CASSPRSVAGGNNEQFF. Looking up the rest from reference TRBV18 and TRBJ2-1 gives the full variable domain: NAGVMQNPRHLVRRRGQEARLRCSPMKGHSHVYWYRQLPEEGLKFMVYLQKENIIDESGMPKERFSAEFPKEGPSILRIQQVVRGDSAAYFCASSPRSVAGGNNEQFFGPGTRLTVL.